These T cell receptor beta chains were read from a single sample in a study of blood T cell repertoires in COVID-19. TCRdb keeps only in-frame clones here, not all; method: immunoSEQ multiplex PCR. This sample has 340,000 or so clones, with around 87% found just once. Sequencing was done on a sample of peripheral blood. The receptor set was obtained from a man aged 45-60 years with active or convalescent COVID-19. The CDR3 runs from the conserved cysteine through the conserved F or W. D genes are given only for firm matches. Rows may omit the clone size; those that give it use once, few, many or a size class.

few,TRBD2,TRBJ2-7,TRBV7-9,CASSLASSGSYEQYF,TGTGCCAGCAGCTTAGCGTCTAGCGGGAGCTACGAGCAGTACTTC
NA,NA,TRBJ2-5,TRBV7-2,CASSLYTGGTQYF,TGTGCCAGCAGCTTATACACCGGAGGGACCCAGTACTTC
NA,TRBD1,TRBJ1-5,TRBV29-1,CSVGQGQGGSNQPQHF,TGCAGCGTGGGACAGGGGCAAGGAGGTAGCAATCAGCCCCAGCATTTT
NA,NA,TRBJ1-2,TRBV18,CASSPRGTDAFNTYGYTF,TGTGCCAGCTCACCACGAGGGACTGACGCCTTCAATACCTATGGCTACACCTTC
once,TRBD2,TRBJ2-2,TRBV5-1,CATQAGAPSGELFF,TGCGCCACCCAAGCGGGAGCCCCTTCCGGGGAGCTGTTTTTT
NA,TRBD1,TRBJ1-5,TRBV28,CASSFSGQGNNQPQHF,TGTGCCAGCAGTTTTTCGGGACAGGGGAACAATCAGCCCCAGCATTTT
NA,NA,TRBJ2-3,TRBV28,CASSLLVPLATEADTQYF,TGTGCCAGCAGTCTTCTAGTTCCTCTAGCGACCGAGGCAGATACGCAGTATTTT
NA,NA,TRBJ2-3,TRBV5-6,CASSLTTSTDTQYF,TGTGCCAGCAGCTTAACCACTAGCACAGATACGCAGTATTTT
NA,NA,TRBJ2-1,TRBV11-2,CASSLGHYNEQFF,TGTGCCAGCAGCCTGGGACACTACAATGAGCAGTTCTTC
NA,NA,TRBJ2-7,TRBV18,CASSPTGYEQYF,TGTGCCAGCTCCCCTACAGGCTACGAGCAGTACTTC
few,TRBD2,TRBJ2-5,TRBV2,CASTRDYPDGETQYF,TGTGCCAGCACCCGGGACTACCCCGACGGAGAGACCCAGTACTTC
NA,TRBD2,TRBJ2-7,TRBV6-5,CASSYREGPYEQYF,TGTGCCAGCAGTTACCGGGAGGGCCCCTACGAGCAGTACTTC
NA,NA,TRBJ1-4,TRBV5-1,CASSRGTNEKLFF,TGCGCCAGCAGCCGGGGGACTAATGAAAAACTGTTTTTT
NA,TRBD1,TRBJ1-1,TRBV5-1,CASSWAGGHTEAFF,TGCGCCAGCAGCTGGGCAGGGGGACACACTGAAGCTTTCTTT
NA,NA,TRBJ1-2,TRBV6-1,CASSESGSGYGYTF,TGTGCCAGCAGTGAATCCGGGTCCGGCTATGGCTACACCTTC
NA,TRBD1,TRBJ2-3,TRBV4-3,CASSQDNPGQGADTQYF,TGCGCCAGCAGCCAAGATAATCCGGGACAGGGTGCAGATACGCAGTATTTT
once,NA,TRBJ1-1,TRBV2,CASRGRGRGLKYTEAFF,TGTGCCAGCAGGGGAAGGGGCAGGGGTTTAAAGTACACTGAAGCTTTCTTT
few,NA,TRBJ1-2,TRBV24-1,CATSDPAGAQGYTF,TGTGCCACCAGTGACCCGGCGGGGGCTCAGGGCTACACCTTC
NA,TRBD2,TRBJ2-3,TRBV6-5,CASRETSGYTDTQYF,TGTGCCAGCAGAGAGACTAGCGGATACACAGATACGCAGTATTTT
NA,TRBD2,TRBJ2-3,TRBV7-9,CASSSRWGGSTDTQYF,TGTGCCAGCAGCTCCCGGTGGGGGGGGAGCACAGATACGCAGTATTTT
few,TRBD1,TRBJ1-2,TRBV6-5,CATAWGQVSSYTF,TGTGCCACTGCGTGGGGACAGGTGTCTTCCTACACCTTC
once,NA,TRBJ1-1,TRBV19,CASRQWQGTEAFF,TGTGCCAGTCGGCAATGGCAGGGCACTGAAGCTTTCTTT
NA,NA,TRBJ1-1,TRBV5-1,CARSDWGGANTEAFF,TGCGCCCGCAGCGACTGGGGGGGCGCGAACACTGAAGCTTTCTTT
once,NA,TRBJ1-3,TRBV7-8,CASSFSQGRNTIYF,TGTGCCAGCAGCTTTTCTCAGGGAAGAAACACCATATATTTT
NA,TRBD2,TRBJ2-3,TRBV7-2,CASSAGLAGDTQYF,TGTGCCAGCAGCGCGGGACTAGCAGGGGATACGCAGTATTTT
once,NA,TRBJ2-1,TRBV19,CASKTVGYEQFF,TGTGCCAGTAAGACAGTAGGTTATGAGCAGTTCTTC
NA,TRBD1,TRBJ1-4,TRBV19,CASTQGALTTNEKLFF,TGTGCCAGTACCCAGGGGGCCCTAACAACTAATGAAAAACTGTTTTTT
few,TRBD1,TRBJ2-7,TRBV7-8,CASSNGQGGFYEQYF,TGTGCCAGCAGCAACGGACAGGGAGGTTTTTACGAGCAGTACTTC
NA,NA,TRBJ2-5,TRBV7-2,CASSPRQGAETQYF,TGTGCCAGCAGCCCCCGTCAGGGCGCTGAGACCCAGTACTTC
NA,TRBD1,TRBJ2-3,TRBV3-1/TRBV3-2,CASSQVGQGVDTQYF,TGTGCCAGCAGCCAAGTTGGACAGGGGGTGGATACGCAGTATTTT
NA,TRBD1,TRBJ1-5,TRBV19,CASSAGGAQPQHF,TGTGCCAGTAGTGCAGGGGGAGCTCAGCCCCAGCATTTT
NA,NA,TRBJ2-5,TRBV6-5,CASSPPPLSETQYF,TGTGCCAGCAGTCCTCCTCCCCTTAGCGAGACCCAGTACTTC
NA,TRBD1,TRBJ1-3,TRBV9,CASGGQHSGNTIYF,TGTGCCAGCGGGGGACAGCACTCTGGAAACACCATATATTTT
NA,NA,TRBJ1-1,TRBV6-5,CASSPQGIGTEAFF,TGTGCCAGCAGCCCACAGGGTATTGGCACTGAAGCTTTCTTT
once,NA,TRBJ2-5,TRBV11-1,CASSSLPQETQYF,TGTGCCAGCAGCTCCCTCCCTCAAGAGACCCAGTACTTC
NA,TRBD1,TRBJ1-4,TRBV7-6,CASSFTGEINEKLFF,TGTGCCAGCAGCTTTACAGGGGAAATTAATGAAAAACTGTTTTTT
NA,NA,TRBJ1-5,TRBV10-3,CAISPSGTRFSNQPQHF,TGTGCCATCAGTCCTTCCGGGACTCGATTTAGCAATCAGCCCCAGCATTTT
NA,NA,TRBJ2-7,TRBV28,CASSLRPTRSYEQYF,TGTGCCAGCAGTTTAAGGCCGACTAGGAGCTACGAGCAGTACTTC
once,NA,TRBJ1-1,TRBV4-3,CASSQDIPRSNGEGLMNTEAFF,TGCGCCAGCAGCCAAGATATCCCTAGGTCGAACGGGGAAGGGCTGATGAACACTGAAGCTTTCTTT
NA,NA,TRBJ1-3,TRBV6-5,CASSYEGLSGNTIYF,TGTGCCAGCAGTTATGAGGGCCTCTCTGGAAACACCATATATTTT
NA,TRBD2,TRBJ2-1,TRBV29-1,CSVGSGRGSSYNEQFF,TGCAGCGTCGGTAGCGGGAGGGGGAGCTCCTACAATGAGCAGTTCTTC
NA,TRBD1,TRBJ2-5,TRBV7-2,CASSRVLQGAETQYF,TGTGCCAGCAGCCGCGTGCTACAGGGGGCGGAGACCCAGTACTTC
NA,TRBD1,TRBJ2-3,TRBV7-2,CASSFDRVTDTQYF,TGTGCCAGCAGCTTCGACAGGGTCACAGATACGCAGTATTTT
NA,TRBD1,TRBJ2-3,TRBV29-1,CSVGETGASTDTQYF,TGCAGCGTTGGAGAGACAGGGGCTAGCACAGATACGCAGTATTTT
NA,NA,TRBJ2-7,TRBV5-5,CASSSLRGLYEQYF,TGTGCCAGCAGCTCGCTGAGGGGACTCTACGAGCAGTACTTC
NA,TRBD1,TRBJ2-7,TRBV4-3,CASSQDLGQGRLYEQYF,TGCGCCAGCAGCCAAGATCTGGGACAGGGGCGCCTTTACGAGCAGTACTTC
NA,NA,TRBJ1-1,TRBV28,CASSLTTPRDWKTEAFF,TGTGCCAGCAGCCTCACGACCCCCAGGGACTGGAAGACTGAAGCTTTCTTT
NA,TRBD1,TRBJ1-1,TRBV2,CAILDRGGTEAFF,TGTGCCATTCTGGACAGGGGTGGCACTGAAGCTTTCTTT
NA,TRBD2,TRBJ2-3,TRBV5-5,CASHLSGTTQYF,TGTGCCAGCCACCTTAGCGGGACTACGCAGTATTTT
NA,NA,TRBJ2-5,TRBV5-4,CASSSERQFQETQYF,TGTGCCAGCAGCTCGGAAAGACAGTTTCAAGAGACCCAGTACTTC
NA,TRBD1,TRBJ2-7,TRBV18,CASSDRGLNEQYF,TGTGCCAGCTCGGACAGGGGGCTGAACGAGCAGTACTTC
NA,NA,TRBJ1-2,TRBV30,CALRGGGYGYTF,TGTGCCCTTAGGGGGGGCGGGTATGGCTACACCTTC
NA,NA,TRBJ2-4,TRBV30,CAWSVTGTNIQYF,TGTGCCTGGAGTGTAACAGGGACAAACATTCAGTACTTC
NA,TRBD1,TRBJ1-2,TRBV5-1,CASSEELTGEHGYTF,TGCGCCAGCAGCGAAGAACTGACAGGGGAGCATGGCTACACCTTC
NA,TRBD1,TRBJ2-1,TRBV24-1,CATSRGQGGEQFF,TGTGCCACCAGTAGAGGACAGGGAGGCGAGCAGTTCTTC
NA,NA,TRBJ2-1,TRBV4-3,CASSPGLRANEQFF,TGCGCCAGCAGCCCGGGACTCCGCGCCAATGAGCAGTTCTTC
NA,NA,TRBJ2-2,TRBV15,CATSRESGTGELFF,TGTGCCACCAGCAGAGAGAGCGGCACCGGGGAGCTGTTTTTT
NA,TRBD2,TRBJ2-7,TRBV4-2,CASSPGEGSEQYF,TGTGCCAGCAGCCCCGGGGAGGGGAGCGAGCAGTACTTC
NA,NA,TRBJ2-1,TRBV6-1,CASSEATVSSYNEQFF,TGTGCCAGCAGTGAAGCGACAGTGAGCTCCTACAATGAGCAGTTCTTC
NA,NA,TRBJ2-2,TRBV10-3,CAISESSGSNTGELFF,TGTGCCATCAGTGAGTCCTCGGGTTCGAACACCGGGGAGCTGTTTTTT